This TCR beta chain was sequenced for a study of T cell responses to AZD1222 COVID-19 vaccine. Study conclusions and caveats: Just a handful of AZD1222 recipients were seropositive at baseline.

This clone occurred once. Its target is not known. This table comes from immunoSEQ multiplex PCR, and its TCRdb copy is limited to in-frame clones, with some not included. The repertoire consists of tens of thousands of clones, with roughly 85% occurring once and the leading ten covering around 20%. The sample in question was peripheral blood, obtained on day 0 of MenACWY control vaccination. The clonotype was recovered from an adult in good health.

The CDR3 DNA reads TGCGCCAGCAGCACGGGGGGACGGATGAACACTGAAGCTTTCTTT. Translation: CASSTGGRMNTEAFF. This rearrangement joins TRBV5-1 to TRBJ1-1; D might be TRBD1 (5 bases). Germline V gives CDR1 SGHRS, CDR2 YFSETQ. V was clipped by 4 bases and J by 0 bases, with 13 bases between them. This CDR3 is built from 15 residues.